What follows are 25 T cell receptor beta chains derived from one specimen sequenced in a study of blood T cell repertoires in COVID-19. Produced via immunoSEQ multiplex PCR; TCRdb's table is partial and in-frame only. Of a few hundred thousand clones listed, over 75% are singletons. Sequenced: PBMCs or T cells enriched from blood (not recorded which). These receptors all stem from a woman in her twenties or thirties who had recovered from COVID-19.

DNA of the CDR3: TGTGCCAGCAGCTTGGTGGGACAGGGCACCTACAATGAGCAGTTCTTC. It is translated as CASSLVGQGTYNEQFF. The rearrangement joins TRBV5-4 to TRBJ2-1; 9 bases align to TRBD1. The CDR3 length is 16 residues. V gave up 0 bases and J gave up 2 bases; unmatched junction bases: 3. Germline V gene lookup returns CDR1 SGHNT and CDR2 YYREEE (reference sequence).

The gene calls are TRBV30 and TRBJ1-1; 8 bases fit TRBD1. The CDR3 spans 15 residues. The trim removed 2 bases at V and 1 base at J, leaving 6 bases unmatched. Per germline, CDR1 GTSNPN and CDR2 SVGIG (reference sequence). The CDR3 loop reads CAWSTGTGPNTEAFF. The CDR3, as DNA: TGTGCCTGGAGTACCGGGACAGGACCGAACACTGAAGCTTTCTTT.

The rearrangement uses TRBV18 and TRBJ1-1, with 7 bases matching TRBD1. Per the germline V gene, CDR1 is KGHSH and CDR2 is LQKENI. The CDR3 runs to 12 residues. Trimming at V came to 1 base and at J to 8 bases, leaving 1 base not matched to a gene. CDR3 loop: CASSPQTGEAFF. For the CDR3, the DNA is TGTGCCAGCTCACCACAGACAGGGGAAGCTTTCTTT. The full variable domain, rest sourced from reference TRBV18 and TRBJ1-1, is NAGVMQNPRHLVRRRGQEARLRCSPMKGHSHVYWYRQLPEEGLKFMVYLQKENIIDESGMPKERFSAEFPKEGPSILRIQQVVRGDSAAYFCASSPQTGEAFFGQGTRLTVV.

The V and J genes are TRBV5-6 and TRBJ2-3; TRBD1 is a possible D gene (5 bases). The CDR3 runs 15 residues. Germline CDR1 is SGHDT and CDR2 is YYEEEE. Trimming stripped 5 bases from V and 0 bases from J, with 13 bases between. CDR3 loop: CASRRTGASTDTQYF. CDR3 nucleotide sequence: TGTGCCAGCAGACGAACAGGCGCTAGCACAGATACGCAGTATTTT.

V and J are TRBV3-1 (or the pseudogene TRBV3-2) and TRBJ2-5; D gene ambiguous. Germline values: CDR1 LGHDT, CDR2 YNNKEL (reference sequence). This CDR3 contains 14 residues. Trimming pared 0 bases from V and 4 bases from J, leaving 9 bases between. The CDR3 bases are TGTGCCAGCAGCCAAGATAGTGGTGTAGAGACCCAGTACTTC. Amino acid sequence: CASSQDSGVETQYF.

The gene calls are TRBV27 and TRBJ1-2, with D possibly matching TRBD1 (6 bases). CDR3 length: 14 residues. Trimming removed 6 bases from V and 6 bases from J, with 17 bases in between. CDR1 is MNHEY, CDR2 SMNVEV, per germline (reference sequence). CDR3 nucleotide sequence: TGTGCCAGCAGGAGGGACCTCCCAGGGGATGGCTACACCTTC. Its translation: CASRRDLPGDGYTF.

The V and J genes are TRBV29-1 and TRBJ2-1, with D perhaps TRBD2 (5 bases). CDR1 and CDR2 from the germline V gene are SQVTM and ANQGSEA. The CDR3 is made up of 16 amino acids. Trimming shortened V by 4 bases and J by 0 bases, and 16 bases separated the two germline ends. CDR3: CSVGGRSLSSYNEQFF. The CDR3 DNA reads as TGCAGCGTTGGAGGGAGATCTCTGAGCTCCTACAATGAGCAGTTCTTC.

The V gene is TRBV7-9, the J gene TRBJ1-2; D might be TRBD1 (6 bases). Trimming removed 7 bases from V and 2 bases from J, with 14 bases in between. The CDR3 is made up of 14 amino acids. The V gene's germline CDR1 is SEHNR and CDR2 FQNEAQ (reference sequence). The CDR3: CASTRGAGNYGYTF. The CDR3, as DNA: TGTGCCAGCACTCGGGGGGCAGGGAACTATGGCTACACCTTC.

J is TRBJ2-5 and V is TRBV5-1, with D possibly TRBD1 on 6 matching bases. Trimming took 4 bases from V and 2 from J, leaving 9 bases between them. The CDR3 is made up of 13 amino acids. Germline CDR1 reads SGHRS; CDR2 reads YFSETQ. CDR3 in amino acids: CASSPDSQETQYF. For the CDR3, the DNA is TGCGCCAGCAGCCCGGACAGTCAAGAGACCCAGTACTTC.

V and J are TRBV2 and TRBJ1-2, with D possibly TRBD1 on 5 matching bases. The ends were cut back, 7 bases at V and 1 base at J, with 13 bases in the middle. This CDR3 comprises 14 residues. Per the germline V gene, CDR1 is SNHLY and CDR2 is FYNNEI. This CDR3 is CASKLDRNNYGYTF. CDR3 coding DNA: TGTGCCAGCAAGTTAGACAGAAATAACTATGGCTACACCTTC.

The V gene is TRBV2, the J gene TRBJ2-3; 7 bases are a match to TRBD1. The CDR3 has 17 residues. Germline-derived CDR1 and CDR2 are SNHLY and FYNNEI. The V segment lost 6 bases and the J segment 4 bases; nucleotides outside the gene matches: 16. The CDR3 here is CASRMGQPVNGADTQYF. For the CDR3, the DNA is TGTGCCAGCAGGATGGGACAGCCCGTCAACGGGGCAGATACGCAGTATTTT.

The rearrangement uses TRBV27 and TRBJ2-5; D not resolved. CDR1 and CDR2 (germline): MNHEY, SMNVEV (reference sequence). This CDR3 has 13 residues. V was clipped by 4 bases and J by 5 bases, with 11 bases between them. The CDR3: CASSSNGGETQYF. As DNA, the CDR3 is TGTGCCAGCAGTTCCAACGGCGGTGAGACCCAGTACTTC.

This clone was seen a handful of times. The V gene is TRBV12-5, the J gene TRBJ1-1, with D possibly being TRBD1 (6 bases). Trimming removed 7 bases at V and 6 bases at J, with 18 bases between. This CDR3 spans 14 amino acids. Germline V lookup: CDR1 LGHNT, CDR2 FRNRAP. The CDR3 nucleotides read TGTGCTAGTGCCCGGGGGGGGCGGGCGCCTGAAGCTTTCTTT. Protein: CASARGGRAPEAFF.

The chain is built from TRBV18 and TRBJ1-2, with D possibly matching TRBD1 (5 bases). This CDR3 is built from 14 residues. CDR1 is KGHSH, CDR2 LQKENI, per germline. The V end lost 6 bases, the J end lost 0 bases, and 11 bases lay between the germline ends. The CDR3 is CASSPGDSNYGYTF. The CDR3 DNA sequence: TGTGCCAGCTCCCCGGGGGATTCTAACTATGGCTACACCTTC.

This clone was found once. This rearrangement joins TRBV28 to TRBJ2-5, with unresolved D. CDR1 is MDHEN, CDR2 SYDVKM, per germline. The CDR3 consists of 12 residues. The V and J ends lost 3 bases and 9 bases respectively, with 11 bases between them. The CDR3 spells CASSFFGRAQYF. The CDR3, as DNA: TGTGCCAGCAGTTTTTTTGGGCGCGCCCAGTACTTC.

The V and J genes are TRBV23-1 and TRBJ1-1; 7 bases line up with TRBD1. TRBV23-1 is an ORF for which the function is uncertain. The CDR3 sequence is 16 residues long. V was pared by 2 bases and J by 1 base, with 7 bases of the junction left unmatched. The chain's CDR3 is CASSQPIQGTNTEAFF. The CDR3 bases are TGCGCCAGCAGTCAACCGATACAGGGGACGAACACTGAAGCTTTCTTT.

The chain recombines TRBV3-1 (or the pseudogene TRBV3-2) with TRBJ1-4; 9 positions match TRBD1. Germline V gene lookup returns CDR1 LGHDT and CDR2 YNNKEL (reference sequence). CDR3 length equals 15 residues. The V gene end was trimmed by 2 bases and the J gene end by 7 bases; junction bases not matched to a gene: 5. CDR3 residues: CASSQPGQGGEKLFF. Written as DNA, the CDR3 is TGTGCCAGCAGCCAACCGGGACAGGGAGGTGAAAAACTGTTTTTT.

The chain combines TRBV5-4 with TRBJ1-1, with a tentative D call TRBD1 (6 bases). Trimming pared 4 bases from V and 6 bases from J, leaving 16 bases between. The CDR3 contains 14 residues. Germline CDR1 SGHNT, CDR2 YYREEE (reference sequence). In nucleotides, the CDR3 is TGTGCCAGCAGCATAGGGGGGGATATGTCTGAAGCTTTCTTT. Amino acid sequence: CASSIGGDMSEAFF.

The chain is built from TRBV6-1 and TRBJ1-1; 9 nucleotides match TRBD1. The CDR3 totals 16 residues. Germline lookup yields CDR1 MNHNS and CDR2 SASEGT. Unmatched junction bases numbered 9, after V lost 2 bases and J lost 5 bases. CDR3 region: CASSEPAQGAGTEAFF. The CDR3 region has the DNA TGTGCCAGCAGTGAACCCGCACAGGGGGCAGGTACTGAAGCTTTCTTT.

The V and J genes are TRBV19 and TRBJ1-2, with D perhaps matching TRBD1 (6 bases). In germline, CDR1 is LNHDA, CDR2 SQIVND (reference sequence). Trimming took off 7 bases at V and 5 bases at J, with 14 bases between the two ends. There are 13 residues in the CDR3. The chain's CDR3 is CASKGGVEYGYTF. In DNA form, the CDR3 reads TGTGCCAGTAAAGGGGGGGTGGAATATGGCTACACCTTC.

V and J are TRBV7-7 and TRBJ1-1; 9 bases are a match to TRBD1. Germline V gene sequence: CDR1 SSHAT, CDR2 FNYEAQ (reference sequence). The CDR3 has 19 amino acids. Trimming cost V 5 bases and J 5 bases; bases outside gene matches: 21. This CDR3 is CASSHNRWDREVGATEAFF. The CDR3 region has the DNA TGTGCCAGCAGCCATAACCGATGGGACAGGGAGGTTGGTGCGACTGAAGCTTTCTTT.

The chain carries TRBV2 and TRBJ1-1; D gene uncertain. CDR1 and CDR2 from the germline V gene are SNHLY and FYNNEI. This CDR3 spans 14 amino acids. Trimming took off 6 bases at V and 5 bases at J, with 16 bases between the two ends. The CDR3 DNA is TGTGCCAGCAGGAGGACTGGGTCAAGGACTGAAGCTTTCTTT. Translation gives CASRRTGSRTEAFF.

This clone occurred once. Distinct nucleotide sequences in the sample also encode this CDR3. The genes are TRBV3-1 (or the pseudogene TRBV3-2) and TRBJ2-1, with TRBD2 matching over 9 bases. J gave up 1 base and V 4 bases, and 2 bases lay outside the gene matches. Germline-derived CDR1 and CDR2 are LGHDT and YNNKEL (reference sequence). The CDR3 runs 15 residues. The CDR3 DNA reads TGTGCCAGCAGCCGAGCGGGGGGTTCCTACAATGAGCAGTTCTTC. Translating gives CASSRAGGSYNEQFF.

The chain has TRBV7-2 and TRBJ2-1; 7 bases match TRBD1. V lost 4 bases to trimming and J lost 8 bases; unmatched junction nucleotides: 8. CDR1 is SGHTA, CDR2 FQGNSA, per germline. The CDR3 covers 14 residues. The DNA for the CDR3 is TGTGCCAGCAGCTCGTTACAGGGGTGGGATGAGCAGTTCTTC. This encodes CASSSLQGWDEQFF.

This clone was detected only once. The chain combines TRBV6-4 with TRBJ1-2, with a tentative D call TRBD1 (6 bases). Germline V gives CDR1 MRHNA, CDR2 SNTAGT. V dropped 0 bases and J dropped 4 bases, with 9 bases sitting between them. This CDR3 contains 14 residues. The CDR3 is CASSDSGGAYGYTF. The DNA of the CDR3 is TGTGCCAGCAGTGACTCAGGGGGAGCCTATGGCTACACCTTC.